The clone carrying this T cell receptor beta chain is labeled as medium-sized. The antigen is unknown. TRB was amplified from around 250-460 ng of blood genomic DNA. This entry belongs to a study of T and B cells in COVID-19 patients. The wider study: COVID-19 patients gave peripheral blood either during active infection or after recovery.

General study points: Patients with COVID-19 reportedly showed strongly skewed T cell receptor beta variable and joining gene usage. No sequencing was yet done of CD4+, regulatory or CD8+ subsets, or of SARS-CoV-2-responsive or tetramer+ sorted cells. Exclusive to the recovered cohort were 2,331 TCR clusters, around 31 of them with low generation probability.

BIOMED2 TRB-A/B primer pools were used in multiplex TRB PCR. TCRdb passed the multiplex PCR reads through MiXCR, listing each CDR3 protein once. The profile shows about 3,200 distinct CDR3 sequences, under 30% of them singletons. The V gene lost 0 bases and the J gene lost 9 bases, with 13 bases spanning the gap. The CDR3 has 15 amino acids. Germline CDR1 SGHDT, CDR2 YYEEEE. The sequence derives from a human donor with active COVID-19. Sequences were obtained from blood. The V and J genes are TRBV5-6 and TRBJ1-6, with D maybe TRBD1 (6 bases). The CDR3 coding sequence is TGTGCCAGCAGCTTGGTATCGGGGGGCACTTCACCCCTCCACTTT. Amino acid sequence: CASSLVSGGTSPLHF.